The present TCR beta chain was sequenced within a study of vaccination effects on CD4 cells after COVID-19. In the study overall: The two convalescent patients provided samples 16 days and one week before vaccination.

Produced via immunoSEQ multiplex PCR; TCRdb's table is partial and in-frame only. The sample contains about 24,000 clones, approximately 76% of which appear only once. Notes on the study in general: Few convalescent patients were included, and no early post-infection timepoints were sampled. Long after vaccination, the clones induced by infection and by vaccine shrank markedly in size.

This clone came up once. The antigen is undetermined. Ahead of sequencing, the ViraFEST assay grew antigen-specific CD4+ T cells using viral peptide pools. The authors isolated CD4+ T cells after ten to eleven days of culture. Their SARS-CoV-2 infection, verified by PCR, occurred between March and December 2020. Wells of two million PBMC each were grown with approximately 10 IU/ml IL-2 and about 9.7 ug/ml peptides. CDR3 length: 14 residues. J gave up 3 bases and V 6 bases, and 6 bases lay outside the gene matches. Germline CDR1 SGHRS, CDR2 YFSETQ. Sequenced material: CD4+ T cells from PBMCs cultured with SARS-CoV-2 spike peptides, taken before COVID-19 vaccination. The V and J genes are TRBV5-1 and TRBJ2-3; 8 bases are shared with TRBD1. This receptor was taken from a human donor who had a prior SARS-CoV-2 infection. The CDR3 sequence: CASKQGATTDTQYF. The DNA of the CDR3 is TGCGCCAGCAAGCAGGGGGCGACTACAGATACGCAGTATTTT. The complete variable domain, with remaining parts taken from reference TRBV5-1 and TRBJ2-3, reads KAGVTQTPRYLIKTRGQQVTLSCSPISGHRSVSWYQQTPGQGLQFLFEYFSETQRNKGNFPGRFSGRQFSNSRSEMNVSTLELGDSALYLCASKQGATTDTQYFGPGTRLTVL.